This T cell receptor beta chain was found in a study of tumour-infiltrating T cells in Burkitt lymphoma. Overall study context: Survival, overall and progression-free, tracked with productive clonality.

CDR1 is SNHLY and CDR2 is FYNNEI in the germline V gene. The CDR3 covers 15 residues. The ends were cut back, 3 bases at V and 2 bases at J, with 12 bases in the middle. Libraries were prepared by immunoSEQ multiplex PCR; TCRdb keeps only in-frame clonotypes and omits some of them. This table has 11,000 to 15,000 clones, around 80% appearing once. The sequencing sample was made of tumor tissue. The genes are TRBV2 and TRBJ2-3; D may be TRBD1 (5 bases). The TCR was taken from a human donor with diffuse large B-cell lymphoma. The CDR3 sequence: CASSDPGHLTDTQYF. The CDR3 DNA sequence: TGTGCCAGCAGTGACCCAGGACACCTCACAGATACGCAGTATTTT.